This TCR beta chain derives from a study of T cell responses to AZD1222 COVID-19 vaccine. Study-level background: Pooling was applied to second doses at about 4 or about 12 weeks. Study-wide findings and caveats: Along spike, vaccine-associated CD4 TCRs were found throughout, with dominance at 160-218 and 743-854. Repertoire sampling was restricted to post-peak T cell response timepoints.

Looked up from germline, CDR1 is LNHNV and CDR2 is YYDKDF (reference sequence). There are 15 residues in the CDR3. Trimming stripped 0 bases from V and 2 bases from J, with 8 bases between. Concerning this clone: What it binds is unknown.

Here immunoSEQ multiplex PCR was the method, and the copy in TCRdb shows in-frame clones only, minus some. The sample yields about 84,000 clones, about 85% seen once. This chain uses TRBV15 with TRBJ1-3; D ambiguous. This clonotype was obtained from an adult in good health. The sequencing used peripheral blood, collected on day 0 of AZD1222 vaccination. CDR3: CATSRDVPAGNTIYF. The DNA of the CDR3 is TGTGCCACCAGCAGAGATGTCCCGGCTGGAAACACCATATATTTT.